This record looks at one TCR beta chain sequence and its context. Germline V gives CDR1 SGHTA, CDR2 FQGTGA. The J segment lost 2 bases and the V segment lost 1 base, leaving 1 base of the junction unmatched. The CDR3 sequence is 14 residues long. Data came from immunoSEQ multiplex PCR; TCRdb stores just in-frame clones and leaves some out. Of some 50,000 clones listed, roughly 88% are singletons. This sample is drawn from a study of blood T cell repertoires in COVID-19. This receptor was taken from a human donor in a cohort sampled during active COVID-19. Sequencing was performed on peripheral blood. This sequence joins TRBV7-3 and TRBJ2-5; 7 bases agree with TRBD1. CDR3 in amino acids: CASSLNRGQETQYF. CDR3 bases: TGTGCCAGCAGCTTAAACAGGGGACAAGAGACCCAGTACTTC.